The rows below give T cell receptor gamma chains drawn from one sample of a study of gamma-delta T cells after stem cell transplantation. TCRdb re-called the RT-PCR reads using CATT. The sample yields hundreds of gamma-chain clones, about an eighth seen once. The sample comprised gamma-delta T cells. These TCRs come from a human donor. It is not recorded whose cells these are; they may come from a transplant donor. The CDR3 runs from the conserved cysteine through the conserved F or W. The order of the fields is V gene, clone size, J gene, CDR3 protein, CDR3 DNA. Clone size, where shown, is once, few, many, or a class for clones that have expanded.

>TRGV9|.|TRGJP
CALWEVVELGKKIKVF
TGTGCCTTGTGGGAGGTCGTAGAGTTGGGCAAAAAAATCAAGGTATTT
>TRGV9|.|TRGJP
CALWEVILGKKIKVF
TGTGCCTTGTGGGAGGTGATTTTGGGCAAAAAAATAAAGGTATTT
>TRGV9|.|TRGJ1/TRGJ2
CALWEPYYKKLF
TGTGCCTTGTGGGAGCCTTATTATAAGAAACTCTTT
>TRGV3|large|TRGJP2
CATWDFSDWIKTF
TGTGCCACCTGGGACTTTAGTGATTGGATCAAGACGTTT
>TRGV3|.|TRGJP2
CATWDGRSDWIKTF
TGTGCCACCTGGGACGGGAGGAGTGATTGGATCAAGACGTTT
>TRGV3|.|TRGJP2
CATWDRPNRADSSDWIKTF
TGTGCCACCTGGGACAGGCCGAATCGGGCCGACAGTAGCGATTGGATCAAGACGTTT
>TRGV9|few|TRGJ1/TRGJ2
CALWEADPYYKKLF
TGTGCCTTGTGGGAGGCGGACCCCTATTATAAGAAACTCTTT
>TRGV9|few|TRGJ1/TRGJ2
CALWKRPNYYKKLF
TGTGCCTTGTGGAAGCGCCCGAATTATTATAAGAAACTCTTT
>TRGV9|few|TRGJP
CALWDRQELGKKIKVF
TGTGCCTTGTGGGACAGGCAAGAGTTGGGCAAAAAAATCAAGGTATTT
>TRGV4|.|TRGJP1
CATWNQTTTGWFKIF
TGTGCCACCTGGAACCAAACTACCACTGGTTGGTTCAAGATATTT
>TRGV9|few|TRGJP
CALWEANQELGKKIKVF
TGTGCCTTGTGGGAGGCAAATCAAGAGTTGGGCAAAAAAATCAAGGTATTT
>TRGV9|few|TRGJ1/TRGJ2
CALWEVLRYYKKLF
TGTGCCTTGTGGGAGGTTTTACGTTATTATAAGAAACTCTTT
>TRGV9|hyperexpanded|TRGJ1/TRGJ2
CALWEVRPGIRSDYYKKLF
TGTGCCTTGTGGGAGGTGCGTCCGGGAATACGTTCCGATTATTATAAGAAACTCTTT
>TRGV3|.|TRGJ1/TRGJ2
CATWDGQPCGKLF
TGTGCCACCTGGGACGGGCAACCGTGTGGGAAACTCTTT
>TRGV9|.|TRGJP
CALWEMKKLGKKIKVF
TGTGCCTTGTGGGAAATGAAGAAGTTGGGCAAAAAAATCAAGGTATTT
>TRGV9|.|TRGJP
CALWEINQELGKKIKVF
TGTGCCTTGTGGGAGATCAATCAAGAGTTGGGCAAAAAAATCAAGGTATTT
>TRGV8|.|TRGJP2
CATYTPWELSSDWIKTF
TGTGCCACCTATACCCCCTGGGAGCTCAGTAGTGATTGGATCAAGACGTTT
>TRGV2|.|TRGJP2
CATDTPWELSSDWIKTF
TGTGCCACCGATACCCCCTGGGAGCTCAGTAGTGATTGGATCAAGACGTTT
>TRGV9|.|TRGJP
CALWESELGKKIKVF
TGTGCCTTGTGGGAGTCGGAGTTGGGCAAAAAAATCAAGGTATTT
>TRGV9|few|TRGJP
CALWEEQELGKKIKVF
TGTGCCTTGTGGGAGGAACAAGAGTTGGGCAAAAAAATCAAGGTATTT
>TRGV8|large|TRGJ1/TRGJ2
CATWDRDRKLF
TGTGCCACCTGGGATAGGGATCGGAAACTCTTT
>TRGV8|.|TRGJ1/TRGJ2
CATWDRRTAYYKKLF
TGTGCCACCTGGGATAGGCGGACCGCCTATTATAAGAAACTCTTT
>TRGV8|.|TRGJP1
CATWDRSNTTGWFKIF
TGTGCCACCTGGGATAGAAGTAATACCACTGGTTGGTTCAAGATATTT
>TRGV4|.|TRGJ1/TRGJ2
CATWVNYYKKLF
TGTGCCACCTGGGTGAATTATTATAAGAAACTCTTT
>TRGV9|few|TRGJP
CALWEQELGKKIKVF
TGTGCCTTGTGGGAGCAAGAGTTGGGCAAAAAAATCAAGGTATTT
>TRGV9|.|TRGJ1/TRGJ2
CALWARPYYKKLF
TGTGCCTTGTGGGCAAGGCCTTATTATAAGAAACTCTTT
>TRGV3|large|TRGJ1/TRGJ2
CATWDRRRNYYKKLF
TGTGCCACCTGGGACAGGCGCCGGAATTATTATAAGAAACTCTTT
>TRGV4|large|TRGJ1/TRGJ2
CATWDGPEKLF
TGTGCCACCTGGGATGGGCCTGAGAAACTCTTT
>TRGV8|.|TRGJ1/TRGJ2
CATWDNLAGAKKLF
TGTGCCACCTGGGATAATCTTGCTGGCGCTAAGAAACTCTTT
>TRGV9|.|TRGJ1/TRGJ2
CALWEVLPPPLYYYKKLF
TGTGCCTTGTGGGAGGTGCTGCCCCCCCCTCTTTATTATTATAAGAAACTCTTT
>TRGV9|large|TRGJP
CALWEVEELGKKIKVF
TGTGCCTTGTGGGAGGTGGAAGAGTTGGGCAAAAAAATCAAGGTATTT
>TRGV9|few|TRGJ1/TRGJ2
CALWEVNYKKLF
TGTGCCTTGTGGGAGGTGAATTATAAGAAACTCTTT
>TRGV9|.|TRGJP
CALWEADQELGKKIKVF
TGTGCCTTGTGGGAGGCCGATCAAGAGTTGGGCAAAAAAATCAAGGTATTT
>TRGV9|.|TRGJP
CALWTQELGKKIKVF
TGTGCCTTGTGGACCCAAGAGTTGGGCAAAAAAATCAAGGTATTT
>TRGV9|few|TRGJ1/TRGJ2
CALWEVFRHKKLF
TGTGCCTTGTGGGAGGTGTTCAGACATAAGAAACTCTTT
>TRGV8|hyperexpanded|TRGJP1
CATWVTTGWFKIF
TGTGCCACCTGGGTCACAACTGGTTGGTTCAAGATATTT
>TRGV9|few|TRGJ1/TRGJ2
CALWGREKLF
TGTGCCTTGTGGGGAAGGGAGAAACTCTTT
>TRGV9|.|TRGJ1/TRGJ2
CALWEGYYKKLF
TGTGCCTTGTGGGAGGGATATTATAAGAAACTCTTT
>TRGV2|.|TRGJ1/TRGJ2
CATSHFAKLF
TGTGCCACCTCCCACTTCGCGAAACTCTTT
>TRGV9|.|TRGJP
CALWEVQEKLGKKIKVF
TGTGCCTTGTGGGAGGTGCAGGAAAAGTTGGGCAAAAAAATCAAGGTATTT
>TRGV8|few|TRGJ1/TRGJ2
CATWDKPRCYKKLF
TGTGCCACCTGGGATAAGCCCCGTTGTTATAAGAAACTCTTT
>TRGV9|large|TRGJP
CALWELQELGKKIKVF
TGTGCCTTGTGGGAGCTCCAAGAGTTGGGCAAAAAAATCAAGGTATTT
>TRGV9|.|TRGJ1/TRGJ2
CALWDFPYYKKLF
TGTGCCTTGTGGGACTTCCCTTATTATAAGAAACTCTTT
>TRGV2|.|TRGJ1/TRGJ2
CATWDGNKKLF
TGTGCCACCTGGGACGGAAATAAGAAACTCTTT
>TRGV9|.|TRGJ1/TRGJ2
CALWEVRGLF
TGTGCCTTGTGGGAGGTGCGGGGTCTCTTT
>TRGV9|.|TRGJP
CALWEIMKELGKKIKVF
TGTGCCTTGTGGGAGATAATGAAAGAGTTGGGCAAAAAAATCAAGGTATTT
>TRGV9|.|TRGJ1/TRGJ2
CALWETWGKLF
TGTGCCTTGTGGGAAACTTGGGGGAAACTCTTT
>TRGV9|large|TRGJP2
CALWEVRDWIKTF
TGTGCCTTGTGGGAGGTGAGGGATTGGATCAAGACGTTT
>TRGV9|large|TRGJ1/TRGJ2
CALWEYYYYKKLF
TGTGCCTTGTGGGAGTACTATTATTATAAGAAACTCTTT
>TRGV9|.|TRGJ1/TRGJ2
CALWEYKKLF
TGTGCCTTGTGGGAGTATAAGAAACTCTTT
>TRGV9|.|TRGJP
CALWEVPELGKKNKVF
TGTGCCTTGTGGGAGGTGCCAGAGTTGGGCAAAAAAAACAAGGTATTT
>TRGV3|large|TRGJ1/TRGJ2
CATWDRPPYYKKLF
TGTGCCACCTGGGACAGGCCCCCTTATTATAAGAAACTCTTT
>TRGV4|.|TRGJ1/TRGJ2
CATWVYYKKLF
TGTGCCACCTGGGTTTATTATAAGAAACTCTTT
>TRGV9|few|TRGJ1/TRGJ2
CALWDYYYKKLF
TGTGCCTTGTGGGACTACTATTATAAGAAACTCTTT
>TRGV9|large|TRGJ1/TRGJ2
CALWEVPRDKKLF
TGTGCCTTGTGGGAGGTCCCAAGGGATAAGAAACTCTTT